These 6 T cell receptor beta chains came from one sample sequenced in a study of a mutant IDH1 vaccine in newly diagnosed glioma. These receptors' antigens are unknown. The table came from immunoSEQ multiplex PCR; TCRdb's copy has only in-frame clones and leaves some out. Of 70,000 to 90,000 clones in the sample, 65% to 90% are singletons; the top ten hold approximately 2.3%. The time point here: week 23, last vaccination. With topical imiquimod, each dose of the vaccine consisted of 300 ug of mutant IDH1 20-mer peptide. Sample: PBMCs, taken from a glioma patient whose treatment included an IDH1 peptide vaccine. The origin of the receptors is a man under 40 with glioma. Some clones in this sample may be carry-over from other donors' samples.

The rearrangement joins TRBV6-5 to TRBJ2-7; 12 bases map to TRBD2. Germline lookup yields CDR1 MNHEY and CDR2 SVGAGI. V gave up 6 bases and J gave up 4 bases; unmatched junction bases: 7. CDR3 length: 15 amino acids. This chain's CDR3 is CASSRLAGGRYEQYF. Written as DNA, the CDR3 is TGTGCCAGCAGCCGTCTAGCGGGAGGGCGATACGAGCAGTACTTC.

This chain connects TRBV9 to TRBJ1-1; D not resolved. CDR3 size: 13 residues. Germline assignment: CDR1 SGDLS and CDR2 YYNGEE. V lost 3 bases and J 0 bases, leaving 6 bases between the germline ends. The CDR3 DNA reads TGTGCCAGCAGCGAGACACTGAACACTGAAGCTTTCTTT. Protein product: CASSETLNTEAFF.

The rearrangement joins TRBV19 to TRBJ2-7; D might be TRBD1 (5 bases). CDR3 length: 13 residues. CDR1 LNHDA and CDR2 SQIVND come from the germline V gene (reference sequence). The V end lost 8 bases, the J end lost 3 bases, and 14 bases lay between the germline ends. The DNA of the CDR3 is TGTGCCAGTGCCCGTGGGGCAGTCTACGAGCAGTACTTC. This sequence encodes CASARGAVYEQYF. Full variable domain (missing parts from reference TRBV19 and TRBJ2-7): DGGITQSPKYLFRKEGQNVTLSCEQNLNHDAMYWYRQDPGQGLRLIYYSQIVNDFQKGDIAEGYSVSREKKESFPLTVTSAQKNPTAFYLCASARGAVYEQYFGPGTRLTVT.

Regarding this clone: The sample carries other DNA sequences with the same CDR3. The rearrangement links TRBV2 to TRBJ2-7, with 7 bases that match TRBD2. The V gene's germline CDR1 is SNHLY and CDR2 FYNNEI. The J segment lost 1 base and the V segment lost 1 base, leaving 7 bases of the junction unmatched. The CDR3 sequence is 16 residues long. CDR3 region: CASSEGGGLPSYEQYF. Here the CDR3 DNA reads TGTGCCAGCAGTGAAGGGGGGGGTCTCCCTTCCTACGAGCAGTACTTC.

The chain combines TRBV5-1 with TRBJ2-5; 8 nucleotides agree with TRBD1. V dropped 3 bases and J dropped 4; count of bases not matched to a gene: 5. The CDR3 sequence is 14 residues long. Germline V gene data show CDR1 as SGHRS and CDR2 as YFSETQ. The CDR3 bases are TGCGCCAGCAGCTACTCCAGGGGGCGAGAGACCCAGTACTTC. It yields the protein CASSYSRGRETQYF.

The rearrangement joins TRBV28 to TRBJ1-2; D is possibly TRBD1 (5 bases). The V end was cut by 3 bases, the J end by 4 bases, with 15 bases between. CDR1 and CDR2 (germline): MDHEN, SYDVKM. CDR3 size: 15 residues. CDR3 sequence (DNA): TGTGCCAGCAGTTTCCGAGGGGCCGGAGGCTATGGCTACACCTTC. Translated: CASSFRGAGGYGYTF.